One and the same sample provided the 23 T cell receptor beta chains below, sequenced in a study of long-term antiretroviral therapy in people with HIV. Running of the v3.0 immunoSEQ assay took place at survey level. Using immunoSEQ multiplex PCR, the repertoire was profiled, and TCRdb retains in-frame clones only, with some absent. The sample lists some 27,000 clones; nearly 95% were seen once. The sequenced sample was unsorted PBMCs, obtained roughly 6.3 years after starting antiretroviral therapy. The receptor set was obtained from a woman aged 40-49 years with HIV.

J is TRBJ1-3 and V is TRBV10-3; 7 nucleotides align to TRBD1. This CDR3 contains 17 residues. V shed 2 bases and J 0 bases; nucleotides not matched to a gene: 7. The germline V gene has CDR1 ENHRY and CDR2 SYGVKD. CDR3 residues: CAISEVAGGSSGNTIYF. CDR3 nucleotide sequence: TGTGCCATCAGTGAGGTAGCAGGGGGGAGCTCTGGAAACACCATATATTTT.

This clone was seen more than once but under ten times. This sequence joins TRBV2 and TRBJ1-1; unclear D gene. The CDR3 contains 13 residues. Germline CDR1 SNHLY, CDR2 FYNNEI. V was shortened by 7 bases and J by 1 base, with 10 bases between the two germline ends. The CDR3 DNA follows: TGTGCCAGCAACGGTGAAAGGAACACTGAAGCTTTCTTT. It yields the protein CASNGERNTEAFF.

The rearrangement links TRBV2 to TRBJ2-1; 7 bases fit TRBD1. Germline trimming cut 4 bases from V and 8 bases from J; bases unmatched to any gene: 11. This CDR3 is built from 15 residues. CDR1 and CDR2 from the germline V gene are SNHLY and FYNNEI. The CDR3 DNA is TGTGCCAGCAGTGGCCTGGACATAGGGGGCGATGAGCAGTTCTTC. Its protein product is CASSGLDIGGDEQFF.

The V call is TRBV6-5, the J call TRBJ1-3; D is undetermined. Per the germline V gene, CDR1 is MNHEY and CDR2 is SVGAGI. Trimming left V 6 bases short and J 0 bases short, with 12 bases between. The CDR3 runs to 15 residues. This CDR3 reads CASRPDTYSGNTIYF. The DNA of the CDR3 is TGTGCCAGCAGGCCAGACACATACTCTGGAAACACCATATATTTT.

This chain joins TRBV30 and TRBJ2-1; the D is unclear. The CDR3 spans 11 residues. Trimming stripped 0 bases from V and 8 bases from J, with 5 bases between. Per germline, CDR1 GTSNPN and CDR2 SVGIG (reference sequence). The CDR3 here is CAWSVRHEQFF. The CDR3 region has the DNA TGTGCCTGGAGTGTCCGGCATGAGCAGTTCTTC. Full variable domain (rest looked up from reference TRBV30 and TRBJ2-1): SQTIHQWPATLVQPVGSPLSLECTVEGTSNPNLYWYRQAAGRGLQLLFYSVGIGQISSEVPQNLSASRPQDRQFILSSKKLLLSDSGFYLCAWSVRHEQFFGPGTRLTVL.

This clone was found once. The chain employs TRBV5-6 and TRBJ2-7, with 11 bases aligning to TRBD2. This CDR3 is built from 13 residues. Per the germline V gene, CDR1 is SGHDT and CDR2 is YYEEEE. Here the CDR3 DNA reads TGTTACCTAGCGGGGGGACCTTCCTACGAGCAGTACTTC. Translating gives CYLAGGPSYEQYF.

The chain couples TRBV7-8 to TRBJ2-5; 8 bases match TRBD1. There are 14 residues in the CDR3. V shed 4 bases, J shed 3 bases, and the junction held 4 bases outside the gene matches. From germline, CDR1 is SGHVS and CDR2 FQNEAQ. The CDR3 protein is CASSSRTGKETQYF. The CDR3 DNA sequence: TGTGCCAGCAGCTCGAGGACAGGGAAAGAGACCCAGTACTTC. Full variable domain (remainder filled in from reference TRBV7-8 and TRBJ2-5): GAGVSQSPRYKVAKRGQDVALRCDPISGHVSLFWYQQALGQGPEFLTYFQNEAQLDKSGLPSDRFFAERPEGSVSTLKIQRTQQEDSAVYLCASSSRTGKETQYFGPGTRLLVL.

The chain has TRBV5-1 and TRBJ1-4; possible D gene TRBD1, 5 bases. V was shortened by 0 bases and J by 0 bases, with 12 bases between the two germline ends. Germline CDR1 is SGHRS and CDR2 is YFSETQ. This CDR3 has 17 residues. The CDR3 protein is CASSLGQPSATNEKLFF. The CDR3 nucleotides read TGCGCCAGCAGCTTGGGACAGCCCAGTGCAACTAATGAAAAACTGTTTTTT.

The V gene is TRBV5-1, the J gene TRBJ2-3; the D gene could be TRBD1 or TRBD2 (5 bases each). Trimming shortened V by 4 bases and J by 6 bases, and 12 bases separated the two germline ends. The germline V gene encodes CDR1 SGHRS and CDR2 YFSETQ. The CDR3 covers 13 residues. CDR3 residues: CASSEGTRDTQYF. For the CDR3, the DNA is TGCGCCAGCAGCGAAGGGACCCGGGATACGCAGTATTTT.

V is TRBV30 and J is TRBJ1-2; maybe TRBD1 (5 bases). Germline values: CDR1 GTSNPN, CDR2 SVGIG (reference sequence). The CDR3 has 15 residues. V gave up 3 bases and J gave up 1 base, with 15 bases separating them. Written as DNA, the CDR3 is TGTGCCTGGAGCAGAACCCAGGGCATTAACTATGGCTACACCTTC. It specifies CAWSRTQGINYGYTF.

This clone occurred once. Other DNA sequences of this sample code for an identical CDR3. The rearrangement uses TRBV19 and TRBJ1-1; D not certain. CDR3 length: 13 amino acids. Per the germline V gene, CDR1 is LNHDA and CDR2 is SQIVND (reference sequence). V was clipped by 2 bases and J by 1 base, with 5 bases between them. This CDR3 reads CASSIRANTEAFF. CDR3 bases: TGTGCCAGTAGTATACGGGCGAACACTGAAGCTTTCTTT.

The chain uses TRBV6-6 and TRBJ2-3, with 9 nucleotides matching TRBD2. The J segment lost 5 bases and the V segment lost 2 bases, leaving 5 bases of the junction unmatched. CDR1 and CDR2 (germline): MNHNY, SVGAGI (reference sequence). CDR3 length: 15 amino acids. The CDR3 DNA sequence: TGTGCCAGCAGTTACGGCGGGGGGGCCGGAGATACGCAGTATTTT. This sequence encodes CASSYGGGAGDTQYF.

This rearrangement joins TRBV2 to TRBJ2-7; the D is unclear. The ends were cut back, 4 bases at V and 2 bases at J, with 12 bases in the middle. This CDR3 is built from 14 residues. Germline V gives CDR1 SNHLY, CDR2 FYNNEI. In DNA, the CDR3 is TGTGCCAGCAGTGGGGCGCCACAGACCTACGAGCAGTACTTC. It codes for CASSGAPQTYEQYF.

In DNA, the CDR3 is TGTGCCAGCAGCTTTCAGGAGTCACCCCTCCACTTT. Amino acid sequence: CASSFQESPLHF. V gene TRBV7-2 combines with J gene TRBJ1-6; D unclear. The CDR3 is made up of 12 amino acids. Trimming removed 3 bases from V and 10 bases from J, with 7 bases in between. Per germline, CDR1 SGHTA and CDR2 FQGNSA.

This chain connects TRBV5-5 to TRBJ1-2, with D tentatively TRBD1 (6 bases). Germline CDR1 SGHKS, CDR2 YYEKEE (reference sequence). The CDR3 covers 15 residues. Between the trimmed V and J ends, which lost 4 bases and 0 bases, there was a span of 13 bases. The CDR3 here is CASSPTDRANYGYTF. Written as DNA, the CDR3 is TGTGCCAGCAGCCCAACGGACAGAGCTAACTATGGCTACACCTTC.

V is TRBV30 and J is TRBJ1-4, with a weak D call TRBD1 (5 bases). Germline V gene data show CDR1 as GTSNPN and CDR2 as SVGIG (reference sequence). Trimming stripped 1 base from V and 5 bases from J, with 14 bases between. The length of the CDR3 is 15 residues. The CDR3 nucleotides read TGTGCCTGGAGTGAAAAGGTAGCAGGGAATGAAAAACTGTTTTTT. Residues: CAWSEKVAGNEKLFF. The full variable domain, in which reference TRBV30 and TRBJ1-4 provide the parts outside the CDR3, is SQTIHQWPATLVQPVGSPLSLECTVEGTSNPNLYWYRQAAGRGLQLLFYSVGIGQISSEVPQNLSASRPQDRQFILSSKKLLLSDSGFYLCAWSEKVAGNEKLFFGSGTQLSVL.

The V gene is TRBV9, the J gene TRBJ2-1; 10 nucleotides line up with TRBD2. With 1 base clipped from V and 6 bases from J, the junction kept 4 bases outside the gene matches. Germline assignment: CDR1 SGDLS and CDR2 YYNGEE. This CDR3 contains 15 residues. The CDR3 DNA reads TGTGCCAGCAGCGTATCTAGCGGGGGCCGCAATGAGCAGTTCTTC. It yields the protein CASSVSSGGRNEQFF.

The table lists this clone with a few counts. The rearrangement uses TRBV11-2 and TRBJ2-4; D call uncertain. The ends were cut back, 5 bases at V and 1 base at J, with 18 bases in the middle. The CDR3 has 17 amino acids. CDR1 and CDR2 (germline): SGHAT, FQNNGV. CDR3 nucleotides: TGTGCCAGCAGCCCACATTACTTTGGGCCGGCCAAAAACATTCAGTACTTC. Its protein product is CASSPHYFGPAKNIQYF.

The rearrangement links TRBV30 to TRBJ1-3; no clear D gene. With 2 bases removed from V and 0 bases from J, the gap between germline ends came to 11 bases. Germline V lookup: CDR1 GTSNPN, CDR2 SVGIG (reference sequence). CDR3 length: 15 residues. The CDR3 bases are TGTGCCTGGAGTCCTGGGCCAGTCTCTGGAAACACCATATATTTT. Translating it yields CAWSPGPVSGNTIYF.

This chain connects TRBV12-5 to TRBJ1-1, with D uncertain. The germline gives CDR1 LGHNT, CDR2 FRNRAP. CDR3 length: 13 residues. V was shortened by 7 bases and J by 4 bases, with 13 bases between the two germline ends. CDR3 nucleotides: TGTGCTAGTGCCCGGGCCGGCGGCACTGAAGCTTTCTTT. It codes for CASARAGGTEAFF. Full variable domain (rest looked up from reference TRBV12-5 and TRBJ1-1): DARVTQTPRHKVTEMGQEVTMRCQPILGHNTVFWYRQTMMQGLELLAYFRNRAPLDDSGMPKDRFSAEMPDATLATLKIQPSEPRDSAVYFCASARAGGTEAFFGQGTRLTVV.

V gene TRBV4-3 combines with J gene TRBJ1-4, with D perhaps TRBD1 (5 bases). Germline assignment: CDR1 LGHNA and CDR2 YSLEER. The CDR3 contains 15 residues. The V end lost 1 base, the J end lost 7 bases, and 13 bases lay between the germline ends. The CDR3 loop reads CASSQVGVRGEKLFF. As DNA, the CDR3 is TGCGCCAGCAGCCAAGTGGGGGTACGAGGTGAAAAACTGTTTTTT.

V and J are TRBV9 and TRBJ2-1; TRBD2 agrees at 12 bases. The CDR3 is made up of 15 amino acids. The trim removed 0 bases at V and 5 bases at J, leaving 0 bases unmatched. Looked up from germline, CDR1 is SGDLS and CDR2 is YYNGEE. The CDR3 reads CASSVGLAGDNEQFF. Here the CDR3 DNA reads TGTGCCAGCAGCGTAGGACTAGCGGGGGACAATGAGCAGTTCTTC.

The J gene is TRBJ1-4, the V gene TRBV7-2, with 9 bases matching TRBD1. The CDR3 has 14 residues. Germline CDR1 and CDR2: SGHTA and FQGNSA. The ends lost 5 bases at V and 7 bases at J; junction bases unmatched: 5. The CDR3 spells CASSPDRGTEKLFF. Here the CDR3 DNA reads TGTGCCAGCAGCCCGGACAGGGGAACTGAAAAACTGTTTTTT.